Below, one TCR beta chain is given with its context. What it recognizes is unknown. This sample was taken from a study of cytomegalovirus exposure and HLA in healthy donors. Study findings and constraints: Judged likely to be a sequencing artifact was a cluster of highly shared sequence variants. According to an earlier analysis, most TCR beta V segments yielded productive rearrangements about 87% or about 30% of the time. An ancestry cluster, one associated with Asian ancestry, reportedly showed fewer N-insertions than the roughly 610-donor mean in a later analysis.

The CDR3 runs to 13 residues. The ends were cut back, 3 bases at V and 3 bases at J, with 7 bases in the middle. Germline V lookup: CDR1 MNHEY, CDR2 SMNVEV (reference sequence). The study ran its PCR with 60 Vbeta and 13 Jbeta primers. Generated by immunoSEQ multiplex PCR, the TCRdb table keeps only in-frame clones and is missing some. The specimen's table records 65,000 to 95,000 clones. The clonotype originates from a woman in her sixties or seventies in good health and CMV-seronegative. The rearrangement joins TRBV27 to TRBJ2-3; tentative D call: TRBD1 (5 bases). Sequencing input: PBMCs. The CDR3 is CASSLAGTDTQYF. For the CDR3, the DNA is TGTGCCAGCAGTTTGGCAGGGACAGATACGCAGTATTTT.